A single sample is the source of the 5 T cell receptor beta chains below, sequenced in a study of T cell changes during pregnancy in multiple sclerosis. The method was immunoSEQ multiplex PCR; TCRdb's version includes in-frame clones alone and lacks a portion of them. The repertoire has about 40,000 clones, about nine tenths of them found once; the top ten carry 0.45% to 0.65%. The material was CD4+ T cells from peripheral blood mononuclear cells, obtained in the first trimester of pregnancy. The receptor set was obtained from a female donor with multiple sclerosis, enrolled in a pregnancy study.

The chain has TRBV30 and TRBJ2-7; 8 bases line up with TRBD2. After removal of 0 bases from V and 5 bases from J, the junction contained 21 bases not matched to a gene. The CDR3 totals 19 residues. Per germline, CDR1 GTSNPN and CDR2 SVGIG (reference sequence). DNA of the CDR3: TGTGCCTGGAGTGTTTATTTATTATTCGGGGGGGAGCGCGGCGACGAGCAGTACTTC. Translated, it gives CAWSVYLLFGGERGDEQYF.

CDR3 sequence: CASRKDKWTGELFF. The CDR3 DNA is TGCGCCAGCAGAAAAGACAAGTGGACCGGGGAGCTGTTTTTT. The V call is TRBV5-1, the J call TRBJ2-2; D is unclear. This CDR3 region has 14 residues. V was clipped by 5 bases and J by 5 bases, with 13 bases between them. The V gene's germline CDR1 is SGHRS and CDR2 YFSETQ.

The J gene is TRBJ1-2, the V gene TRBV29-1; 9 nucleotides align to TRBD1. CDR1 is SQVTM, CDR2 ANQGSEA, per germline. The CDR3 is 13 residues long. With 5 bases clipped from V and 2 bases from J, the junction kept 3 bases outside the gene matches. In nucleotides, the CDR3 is TGCAGCGTTCACACAGGGGGCAACTATGGCTACACCTTC. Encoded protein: CSVHTGGNYGYTF.

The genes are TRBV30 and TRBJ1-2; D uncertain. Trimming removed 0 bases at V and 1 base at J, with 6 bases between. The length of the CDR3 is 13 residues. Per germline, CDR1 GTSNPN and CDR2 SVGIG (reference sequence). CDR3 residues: CAWSVPVNYGYTF. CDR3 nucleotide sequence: TGTGCCTGGAGTGTCCCAGTTAACTATGGCTACACCTTC.

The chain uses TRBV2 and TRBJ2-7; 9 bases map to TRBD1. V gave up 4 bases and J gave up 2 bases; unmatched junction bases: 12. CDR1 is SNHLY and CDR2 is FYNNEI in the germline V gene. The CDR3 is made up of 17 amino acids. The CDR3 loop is CASSVSSNRQGAYEQYF. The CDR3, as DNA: TGTGCCAGCAGTGTTTCGTCTAATCGACAGGGGGCCTACGAGCAGTACTTC.